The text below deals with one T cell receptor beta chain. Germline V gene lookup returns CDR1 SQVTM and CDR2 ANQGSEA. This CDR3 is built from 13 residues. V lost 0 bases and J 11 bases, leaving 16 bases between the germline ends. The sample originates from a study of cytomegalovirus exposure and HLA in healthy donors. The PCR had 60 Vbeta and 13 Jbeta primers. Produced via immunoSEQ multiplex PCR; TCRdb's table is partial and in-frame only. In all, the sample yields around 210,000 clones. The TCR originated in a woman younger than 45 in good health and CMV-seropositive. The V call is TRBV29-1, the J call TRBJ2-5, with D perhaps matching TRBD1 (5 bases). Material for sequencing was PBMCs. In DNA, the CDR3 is TGCAGCGTTGAAGATTTACAGGTCCGAGAGCAGTACTTC. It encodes CSVEDLQVREQYF.